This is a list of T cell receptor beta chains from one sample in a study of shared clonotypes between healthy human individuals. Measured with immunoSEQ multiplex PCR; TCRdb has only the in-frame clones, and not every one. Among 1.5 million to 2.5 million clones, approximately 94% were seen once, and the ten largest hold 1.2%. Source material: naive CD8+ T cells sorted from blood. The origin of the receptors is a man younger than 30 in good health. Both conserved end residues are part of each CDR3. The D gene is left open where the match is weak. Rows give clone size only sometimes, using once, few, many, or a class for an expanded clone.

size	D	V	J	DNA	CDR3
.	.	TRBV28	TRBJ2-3	TGTGCCAGCAGTTTCGCGGCAGGGATTACAGATACGCAGTATTTT	CASSFAAGITDTQYF
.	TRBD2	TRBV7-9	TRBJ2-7	TGTGCCAGCAGCTTAATGTCTAGCGGGACCTACGAGCAGCACTTC	CASSLMSSGTYEQHF
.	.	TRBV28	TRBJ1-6	TGTGCCAGCATTGGACACGATAATTCACCCCTCCACTTT	CASIGHDNSPLHF
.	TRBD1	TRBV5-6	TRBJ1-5	TGTGCCAGCAGCCAAACCGGGACAGGGGCACGGTTGGCCCAGCATTTT	CASSQTGTGARLAQHF
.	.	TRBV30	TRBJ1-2	TGTGCAGAGAGGAGTTGGGGCTACACCTTC	CAERSWGYTF
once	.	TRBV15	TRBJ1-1	TGTGCCACCAGCAGAGATAGGCGGGGGCCCGAAGCTTTCTTT	CATSRDRRGPEAFF
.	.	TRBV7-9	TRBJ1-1	TGCAAAGGGGGGGACACTGAAGCTTTCTTT	CKGGDTEAFF
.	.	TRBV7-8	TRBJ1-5	TGTGCCAGCAGCTCCGTCGGAGGCGATAGCAATCAGCCCCAGCATTTT	CASSSVGGDSNQPQHF
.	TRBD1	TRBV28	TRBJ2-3	TGTGCCAGCAGTTCCGCTCACAGGGGAACAGATACGCAGTATTTT	CASSSAHRGTDTQYF
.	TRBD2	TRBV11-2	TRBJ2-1	TGTGCCAGCAGCCGTCTAGCGGGAGGGCCTAGCAATGAGCAGTTCTTC	CASSRLAGGPSNEQFF
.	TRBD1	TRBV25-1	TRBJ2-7	TGTGCCAGCAGTGGGACAGGCCTCTCCTACGAGCAGTACTTC	CASSGTGLSYEQYF
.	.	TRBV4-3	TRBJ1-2	TGCGCCAGCAGCCAAGATCGCAGGGAAGGCTACACCTTC	CASSQDRREGYTF
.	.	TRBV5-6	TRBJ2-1	TGTGCCAGCAGCTTAAGGCAAATCTACAATGAGCAGTTCTTC	CASSLRQIYNEQFF
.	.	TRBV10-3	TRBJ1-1	TGTGCCATCAGGGAAGCGAACACTGAAGCTTTCTTT	CAIREANTEAFF
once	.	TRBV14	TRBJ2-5	TGTGCCAGCAGCCAAGATCTTGGCTGGGGCCAAGAGACCCAGTACTTC	CASSQDLGWGQETQYF
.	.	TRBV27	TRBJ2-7	TGTGCCAGCAGTTTACTGATGGGTCGGGAGAGTAGCGAGCAGTACTTC	CASSLLMGRESSEQYF
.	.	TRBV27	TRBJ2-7	TGTGCCAGCAGACCTACATGGCAGGGGAAACACTACGAGCAGTACTTC	CASRPTWQGKHYEQYF
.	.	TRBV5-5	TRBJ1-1	TGTGCCAGTGATATAAACACTGAAGCTTTCTTT	CASDINTEAFF
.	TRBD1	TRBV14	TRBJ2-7	TGTGCCAGCAGCCAGCCCGGGACAGGGAGGAGTGAGCAGTACTTC	CASSQPGTGRSEQYF
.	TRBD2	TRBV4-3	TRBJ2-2	TGCGCCAGCAGCCAACAATTAGGGAGGGCGAACACCGGGGAGCTGTTTTTT	CASSQQLGRANTGELFF
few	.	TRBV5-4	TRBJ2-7	TGTGCCAGCAGCTTGGGAAGGGACGAGCAGTACTTC	CASSLGRDEQYF
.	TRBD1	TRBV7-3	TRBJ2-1	TGTGCCAGCAGCTTAGCGGGACAGGGATACAATGAGCAGTTCTTC	CASSLAGQGYNEQFF
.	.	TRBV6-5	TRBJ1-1	TGTGCCAGCAGGGCACCGGGACAGAACACTGAAGCTTTCTTT	CASRAPGQNTEAFF
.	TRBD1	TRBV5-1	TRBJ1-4	TGCGCCAGCAGCCCGACAGGGGTTAATGAAAAACTGTTTTTT	CASSPTGVNEKLFF
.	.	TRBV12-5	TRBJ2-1	TGTGCTAGTGGTTTGGTCGGGGCCTACAATGAGCAGTTCTTC	CASGLVGAYNEQFF
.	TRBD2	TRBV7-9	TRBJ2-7	TGTGCCAGCAGCTCGGGACTAGCGAGCTACTACGAGCAGTACTTC	CASSSGLASYYEQYF
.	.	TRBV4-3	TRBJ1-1	TGCGCCAGCAGCCAATACCAGGGAGGGTCTGAAGCTTTCTTT	CASSQYQGGSEAFF
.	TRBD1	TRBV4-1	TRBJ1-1	TGCGCCAGCAGCCAGGGGGGACAGCTGAACACTGAAGCTTTCTTT	CASSQGGQLNTEAFF
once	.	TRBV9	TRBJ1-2	TGTGCCAGCAGCCCGGCGGGTGGGGCGGATGGCTACACCTTC	CASSPAGGADGYTF
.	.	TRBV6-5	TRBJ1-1	TGTGCCAGCAGTTACCGGGAGGGTAGGAACACTGAAGCTTTCTTT	CASSYREGRNTEAFF
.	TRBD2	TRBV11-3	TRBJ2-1	TGTGCCAGCAGCTTAGCTAGCGGGAGTGATGAGCAGTTCTTC	CASSLASGSDEQFF
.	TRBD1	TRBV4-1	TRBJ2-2	TGCGCCAGCAGCCAAGGCGGGGGACAGGGGCAATACACCGGGGAGCTGTTTTTT	CASSQGGGQGQYTGELFF
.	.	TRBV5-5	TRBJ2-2	TGTGCCAGCAGCTTGTCCCGAACCGGGGAGCTGTTTTTT	CASSLSRTGELFF
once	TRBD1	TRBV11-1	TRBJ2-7	TGTGCCAGCACCCGGGACAGCGAATACTACGAGCAGTACTTC	CASTRDSEYYEQYF
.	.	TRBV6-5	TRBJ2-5	TGTGCCAGCAGTTACAACGCCCTAAGGGAGACCCAGTACTTC	CASSYNALRETQYF
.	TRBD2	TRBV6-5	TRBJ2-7	TGTGCCAGCTCGCTAGCGGGACTGAACTACGAGCAGTACTTC	CASSLAGLNYEQYF
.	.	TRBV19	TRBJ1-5	TGTGCCAGTAGTATAGATCTTGACGGGAATCAGCCCCAGCATTTT	CASSIDLDGNQPQHF
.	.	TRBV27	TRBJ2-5	TGTGCCAGCAGTTTATCTCTTAGGGAGACCCAGTACTTC	CASSLSLRETQYF
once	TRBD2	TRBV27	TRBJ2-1	TGTGCCAGCAGTTTATTAGGACTAGCGGGGGGATACAATGAGCAGTTCTTC	CASSLLGLAGGYNEQFF
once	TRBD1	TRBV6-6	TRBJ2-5	TGTGCCAGCAGTTACTGGTTCCAGGGGGCACAAGAGACCCAGTACTTC	CASSYWFQGAQETQYF
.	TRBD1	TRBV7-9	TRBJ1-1	TGTGCCAGCAGCTTAGGGCTAGGGTTAGGGGGCGGCACTGAAGCTTTCTTT	CASSLGLGLGGGTEAFF
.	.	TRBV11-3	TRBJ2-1	TGTGCCAGCAGCCCACAGGGTTCCTACAATGAGCAGTTCTTC	CASSPQGSYNEQFF
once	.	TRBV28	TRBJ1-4	TGTGCCAGCAGTGATCAGGGTTTCGAACTGTTTTTT	CASSDQGFELFF
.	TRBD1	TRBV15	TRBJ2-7	TGTGCCACCCGATGGGACAGGGGGTCCTACGAGCAGTACTTC	CATRWDRGSYEQYF
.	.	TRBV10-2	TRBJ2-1	TGCGCCAGCAGTGGAGATAGCGGCGGCTCCTACAATGAGCAGTTCTTC	CASSGDSGGSYNEQFF
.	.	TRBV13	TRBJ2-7	TGTGCCAGCAGCCCAGCGGATTCCTACGAGCAGTACTTC	CASSPADSYEQYF
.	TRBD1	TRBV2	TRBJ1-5	TGTGCCAGCAGAATTGACAGGGAGGCTTATCAGCCCCAGCATTTT	CASRIDREAYQPQHF
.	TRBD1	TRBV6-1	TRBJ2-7	TGTGCCAGCAGTGAGGGACAGGGGGCCGAGCAGTACTTC	CASSEGQGAEQYF
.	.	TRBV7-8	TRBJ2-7	TGTGCCAGCAGCTTACTACAGCTCACCTCCGAGCAGTACTTC	CASSLLQLTSEQYF
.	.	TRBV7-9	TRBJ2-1	TGTGCCAGCAGCTCTCCTGGGGGCAGCACCTACAATGAGCAGTTCTTC	CASSSPGGSTYNEQFF
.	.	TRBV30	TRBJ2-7	TGTGCCTGTAGAAGCATTGGATTAGGCTACGAGCAGTACTTC	CACRSIGLGYEQYF
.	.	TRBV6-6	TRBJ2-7	TGTGCCAGCAGTTACTCTGGGATATACTCCTACGAGCAGTACTTC	CASSYSGIYSYEQYF
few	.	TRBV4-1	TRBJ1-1	TGCGCCAGCAGCCCGACTTTCCAGGGGGAAGCTTTCTTT	CASSPTFQGEAFF
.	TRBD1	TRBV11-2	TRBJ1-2	TGTGCCAGCAGCTTAAACAGGGGAGGGTATGGCTACACCTTC	CASSLNRGGYGYTF